This TCR beta chain appears in the sequencing data of a study of monozygotic twins with inflammatory bowel disease. The CDR3 consists of 14 residues. With the 5' RACE reads reprocessed, TCRdb shows one record per CDR3 protein and no DNA. With about 450,000 distinct CDR3 sequences in the sample, the ten largest clones hold more than 2%. The rearrangement uses TRBV12-3 or TRBV12-4 and TRBJ2-7; TCRdb reports TRBD2, a call that lacks DNA to check it against. This receptor was obtained from a human donor with ulcerative colitis or Crohn's disease, or a healthy co-twin of an affected twin (not recorded which). The sample taken for sequencing was blood. CDR3 residues: CASSSDRSGVEQYF.